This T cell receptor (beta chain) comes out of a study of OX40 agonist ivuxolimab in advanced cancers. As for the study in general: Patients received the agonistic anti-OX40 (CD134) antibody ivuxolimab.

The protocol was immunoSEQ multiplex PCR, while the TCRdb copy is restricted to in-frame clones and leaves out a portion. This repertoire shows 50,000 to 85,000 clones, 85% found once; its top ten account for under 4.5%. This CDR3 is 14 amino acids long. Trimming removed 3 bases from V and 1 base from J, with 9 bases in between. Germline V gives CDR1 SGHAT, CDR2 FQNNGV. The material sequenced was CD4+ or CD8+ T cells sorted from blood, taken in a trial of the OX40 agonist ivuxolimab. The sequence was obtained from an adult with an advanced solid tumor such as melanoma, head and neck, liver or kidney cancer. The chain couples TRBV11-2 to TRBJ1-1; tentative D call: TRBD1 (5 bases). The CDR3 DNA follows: TGTGCCAGCAGCTTCCGGGGGGAGAACACTGAAGCTTTCTTT. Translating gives CASSFRGENTEAFF.